This is a list of T cell receptor beta chains from one sample in a study of cytomegalovirus exposure and HLA in healthy donors. Sequencing was performed with immunoSEQ multiplex PCR; in TCRdb, only in-frame clones are kept and a portion is missing. The profile shows about 130,000 clones, around nine tenths of them singletons. The sequencing sample was made of PBMCs. The receptors stem from a woman under 30 in good health and CMV-seronegative. Each CDR3 is given with its conserved first and last residue. The D gene is left open where the match is weak. Where a row states a size, it is once, few, many or the class of an expanded clone; other rows omit it.

V gene	D gene	clone size	J gene	CDR3 DNA	CDR3 protein
TRBV11-2	-	-	TRBJ1-2	TGTGCCAGCAGCATAACAGGGAACTATGGCTACACCTTC	CASSITGNYGYTF
TRBV29-1	TRBD1	-	TRBJ1-1	TGCAGCGCTACAGGGGACCTTATGAACACTGAAGCTTTCTTT	CSATGDLMNTEAFF
TRBV19	-	-	TRBJ2-1	TGTGCCAGTAGTCCGGTTCCGGGACTGTACAATGAGCAGTTCTTC	CASSPVPGLYNEQFF
TRBV7-9	TRBD2	-	TRBJ2-7	TGTGCCAGCAGCCCACCGACTAGCGGGAGACCCCACGAGCAGTACTTC	CASSPPTSGRPHEQYF
TRBV5-4	TRBD1	few	TRBJ1-4	TGTGCCAGCAGCCCAACAGGGGGCAGTGAAAAACTGTTTTTT	CASSPTGGSEKLFF
TRBV19	TRBD1	-	TRBJ2-7	TGTGCCAGTAGACAAGGACAGGGCTCCTACGAGCAGTACTTC	CASRQGQGSYEQYF
TRBV29-1	TRBD1	once	TRBJ1-1	TGCAGCAACCAGGGGGTATGGGCTGAAGCTTTCTTT	CSNQGVWAEAFF
TRBV6-1	TRBD1	-	TRBJ1-5	TGTGCCAGCGGTACAGGGGTAAGCCAGCCCCAGCATTTT	CASGTGVSQPQHF
TRBV7-7	-	-	TRBJ2-7	TGTGCTAGCAGCTTAGTGAGGAGGAGCTCCTACGAGCAGTACTTC	CASSLVRRSSYEQYF
TRBV19	-	-	TRBJ2-1	TGTGCCAGTAGTCCCGGGACTCTGGGGGAGCAGTTCTTC	CASSPGTLGEQFF
TRBV14	-	-	TRBJ1-2	TGTGCCAGCAGCCAAGGCCTAGGAACCTATGGCTACACCTTC	CASSQGLGTYGYTF
TRBV28	-	-	TRBJ2-5	TGTGCCAGCCGAGGCGAGACCCAGTACTTC	CASRGETQYF
TRBV28	-	-	TRBJ2-1	TGTGCCAGCAGTCTCGAGTCGTCCTACAATGAGCAGTTCTTC	CASSLESSYNEQFF
TRBV6-1	-	-	TRBJ1-2	TGTGCCAGCAATAAGGACAGAAACTATGGCTACACCTTC	CASNKDRNYGYTF
TRBV11-2	-	-	TRBJ2-4	TGTGCCAGCAGCTTGGACAGAAACATTCAGTACTTC	CASSLDRNIQYF
TRBV9	-	-	TRBJ2-7	TGTGCCAGCAGCGCGACAGGCCACCCTTCCTACGAGCAGTACTTC	CASSATGHPSYEQYF
TRBV27	TRBD2	-	TRBJ2-2	TGTGCCAGCAGTTTACTAGCGGAGAACACCGGGGAGCTGTTTTTT	CASSLLAENTGELFF
TRBV27	-	few	TRBJ1-1	TGTGCCAGCAGTTTCCAGGATGAAGCTTTCTTT	CASSFQDEAFF
TRBV13	TRBD2	-	TRBJ2-1	TGTGCCAGCAGCTTAGGAGCGGGGAATGAGCAGTTCTTC	CASSLGAGNEQFF
TRBV10-3	TRBD1	-	TRBJ2-7	TGTGCCATCAGTGAAGAAGGGGGCGGGCAGTACTTC	CAISEEGGGQYF
TRBV10-3	-	once	TRBJ1-2	TGTGCCACATGGCGGGGGGCTGGCTATGGCTACACCTTC	CATWRGAGYGYTF
TRBV4-1	-	-	TRBJ2-2	TGCGCCAGCAGCCAGCGCGGGATTACCGGGGAGCTGTTTTTT	CASSQRGITGELFF
TRBV5-6	-	-	TRBJ2-1	TGTGCCAGCAGCGGGTTGGACAGTCCCAATGAGCAGTTCTTC	CASSGLDSPNEQFF
TRBV25-1	-	-	TRBJ2-5	TGTGCCAGCAGTGACCCCCGACTCCAAGAGACCCAGTACTTC	CASSDPRLQETQYF
TRBV15	TRBD2	-	TRBJ2-7	TGTGCCACCAGCAGAGATCGCGGGAGGAAGGTTTCCTACGAGCAGTACTTC	CATSRDRGRKVSYEQYF
TRBV10-1	TRBD2	-	TRBJ2-7	TGCGCCAGCAGTACAGCGGGAGACTACGAGCAGTACTTC	CASSTAGDYEQYF
TRBV5-1	TRBD2	-	TRBJ2-1	TGCGCCAGCAGCAGCGGGGACTCCTACAATGAGCAGTTCTTC	CASSSGDSYNEQFF
TRBV7-9	-	-	TRBJ2-7	TGTGCCAGCAGCAAACTTTCTAGGGAGCAGTACTTC	CASSKLSREQYF
TRBV5-5	-	-	TRBJ2-5	TGTGCCAGCAGCTTGTTCCAGGGCCAAGAGACCCAGTACTTC	CASSLFQGQETQYF
TRBV30	-	-	TRBJ1-5	TGTGCCTGGCAGGGAAATAGCAATCAGCCCCAGCATTTT	CAWQGNSNQPQHF
TRBV6-1	-	-	TRBJ1-1	TGTGCCAGCAGACAGGGGAACACTGAAGCTTTCTTT	CASRQGNTEAFF
TRBV16	TRBD1	once	TRBJ2-7	TGTGCCAGCAGCCAATGGGGGACAGGCTCCTACGAGCAGTACTTC	CASSQWGTGSYEQYF
TRBV11-2	TRBD2	-	TRBJ2-1	TGTGCCAGCAGCTTCAGACTAGCGGGAGAAGGCGAGCAGTTCTTC	CASSFRLAGEGEQFF
TRBV4-1	-	-	TRBJ2-3	TGCGCCAGCAGCCAAGGGGCCACAGATACGCAGTATTTT	CASSQGATDTQYF
TRBV10-3	TRBD1	-	TRBJ2-3	TGTGCCATCAGACCGGGACAGCATGATACGCAGTATTTT	CAIRPGQHDTQYF
TRBV30	-	-	TRBJ1-3	TGTGCCTGGAGTCGGGGGGCGCCCGGAAACACCATATATTTT	CAWSRGAPGNTIYF
TRBV6-1	-	-	TRBJ1-2	TGTGCCAGCAGTATGCGTAACTATGGCTACACCTTC	CASSMRNYGYTF
TRBV28	TRBD1	-	TRBJ2-6	TGTGCCAGCAGTTTACCCCTAGGACAGGGGGCGTCTGGGGCCAACGTCCTGACTTTC	CASSLPLGQGASGANVLTF
TRBV6-1	-	-	TRBJ2-7	TGTGCCAGCAGTCCCCGGCGAGGCGGTACCTACGAGCAGTACTTC	CASSPRRGGTYEQYF
TRBV7-8	-	-	TRBJ1-1	TGTGCCAGCAGCTTAGTTCGCGGTGAAGCTTTCTTT	CASSLVRGEAFF
TRBV19	TRBD2	-	TRBJ2-1	TGTGCCAGTAGCCCAAGGACTAGCGGGACCTACAATGAGCAGTTCTTC	CASSPRTSGTYNEQFF
TRBV28	-	-	TRBJ2-7	TGTGCCAGCAGTTTCGGCAGGGCGTCCTACGAGCAGTACTTC	CASSFGRASYEQYF
TRBV27	-	-	TRBJ1-1	TGTGCCAGCGGGTCCATCAGGGGGAACACTGAAGCTTTCTTT	CASGSIRGNTEAFF
TRBV27	-	-	TRBJ1-1	TGTGCCAGCAGTTTGGCCCCCCCCACTGAAGCTTTCTTT	CASSLAPPTEAFF
TRBV19	TRBD2	-	TRBJ2-1	TGTGCCAGTAGTATTTTAGCGGGAGGGAACAATGAGCAGTTCTTC	CASSILAGGNNEQFF
TRBV5-1	TRBD2	-	TRBJ2-7	TGCGCCAGCAGCTTGGTGGGCGCCCGGGGGGACGAGCAGTACTTC	CASSLVGARGDEQYF
TRBV19	-	once	TRBJ1-1	TGTGCCAGTCGGGAAGGGAGCACTGAAGCTTTCTTT	CASREGSTEAFF
TRBV28	TRBD2	-	TRBJ2-1	TGTGCCAGCAGTGATGGGACTAAGGGCTCCTACAATGAGCAGTTCTTC	CASSDGTKGSYNEQFF
TRBV7-6	TRBD2	-	TRBJ2-2	TGTGCCAGCAGCCCCCGACTAGCGGGAGGCGGGGAGCTGTTTTTT	CASSPRLAGGGELFF
TRBV13	TRBD1	-	TRBJ2-3	TGTGCCAGCAGCTCGACAGGGCGGACGCAGTATTTT	CASSSTGRTQYF